Presented here are 7 T cell receptor beta chains from one specimen sequenced in a study of long-term antiretroviral therapy in people with HIV. Run at survey level, the immunoSEQ assay was version v3.0. Method: immunoSEQ multiplex PCR; TCRdb's copy keeps in-frame clones and lacks some. The table records around 30,000 clones, over 90% of them present only once. Sequencing used unsorted PBMCs, obtained 6.5 years after starting antiretroviral therapy. The origin of the receptors is a woman aged 40-49 years with HIV.

The gene calls are TRBV7-3 and TRBJ1-3; possibly TRBD1 for D (6 bases). The CDR3 consists of 13 residues. The ends were cut back, 5 bases at V and 7 bases at J, with 12 bases in the middle. Germline V gene sequence: CDR1 SGHTA, CDR2 FQGTGA. In DNA, the CDR3 is TGTGCCAGCAGCACTACTCAGGGGAACACCATATATTTT. Translation gives CASSTTQGNTIYF.

In nucleotides, the CDR3 is TGTGCCAGCAGGGACGGTGGAACGCAGTATTTT. Amino acid sequence: CASRDGGTQYF. V usage is TRBV6-6 and J usage is TRBJ2-3; D gene unclear. The germline CDR1 and CDR2 sequences are MNHNY and SVGAGI (reference sequence). The CDR3 sequence is 11 residues long. V lost 6 bases and J 9 bases, leaving 10 bases between the germline ends.

The J gene is TRBJ1-2, the V gene TRBV5-1; D is uncertain. V lost 6 bases and J 3 bases, leaving 15 bases between the germline ends. CDR1 SGHRS and CDR2 YFSETQ come from the germline V gene. The CDR3 has 14 residues. CDR3 DNA sequence: TGCGCCAGCACGGTTGGTGAGGGATACTATGGCTACACCTTC. Its translation: CASTVGEGYYGYTF.

The chain is built from TRBV5-1 and TRBJ1-2; a weak D match, TRBD1 (6 bases). The germline V gene encodes CDR1 SGHRS and CDR2 YFSETQ. The CDR3 is made up of 13 amino acids. With 4 bases removed from V and 6 bases from J, the gap between germline ends came to 13 bases. CDR3 coding DNA: TGCGCCAGCAGCCCACTGGACAGAGATGGCTACACCTTC. Its protein is CASSPLDRDGYTF.

Here the CDR3 DNA reads TGCAGCGTTGGAGGGACAGGGGGCACTGAAGCTTTCTTT. Translating it yields CSVGGTGGTEAFF. V and J are TRBV29-1 and TRBJ1-1, with 11 bases identical to TRBD1. This CDR3 spans 13 amino acids. V lost 4 bases and J lost 4; bases outside the gene matches: 2. The germline CDR1 and CDR2 sequences are SQVTM and ANQGSEA.

This clone was seen just once. The rearrangement joins TRBV27 to TRBJ2-7, with D tentatively TRBD2 (5 bases). Germline lookup yields CDR1 MNHEY and CDR2 SMNVEV (reference sequence). Trimming removed 0 bases from V and 3 bases from J, with 6 bases in between. The CDR3 extends over 13 amino acids. CDR3 DNA sequence: TGTGCCAGCAGTTTATCCGGGGTCTACGAGCAGTACTTC. Translating it yields CASSLSGVYEQYF.

CDR3 residues: CASSSEIRTGDYGYTF. In DNA form, the CDR3 reads TGTGCCAGCAGCTCCGAGATTAGGACAGGAGACTATGGCTACACCTTC. V is TRBV11-3 and J is TRBJ1-2; 7 nucleotides agree with TRBD1. CDR3 size: 16 residues. Germline assignment: CDR1 SGHNT and CDR2 YENEEA. With V trimmed by 4 bases and J by 3 bases, 11 bases remained unmatched.